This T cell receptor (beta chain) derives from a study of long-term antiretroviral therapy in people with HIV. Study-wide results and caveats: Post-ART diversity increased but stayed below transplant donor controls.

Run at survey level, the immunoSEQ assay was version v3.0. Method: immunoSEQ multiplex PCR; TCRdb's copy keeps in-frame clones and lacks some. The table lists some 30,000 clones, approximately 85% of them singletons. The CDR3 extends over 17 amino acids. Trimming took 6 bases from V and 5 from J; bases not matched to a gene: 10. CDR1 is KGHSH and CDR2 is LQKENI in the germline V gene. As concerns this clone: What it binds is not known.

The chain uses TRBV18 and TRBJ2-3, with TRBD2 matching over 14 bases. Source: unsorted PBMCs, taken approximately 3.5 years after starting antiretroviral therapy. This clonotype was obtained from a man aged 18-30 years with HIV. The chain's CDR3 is CASSRGLAGGQVDTQYF. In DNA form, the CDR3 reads TGTGCCAGCTCCCGCGGACTAGCGGGAGGCCAAGTAGATACGCAGTATTTT.